This is a list of T cell receptor beta chains from one sample in a study of Ad26.COV2.S vaccination and SARS-CoV-2 variants. Repertoires were generated with immunoSEQ multiplex PCR, while TCRdb's copy carries only in-frame clones and drops some. The sample lists 300,000 to 500,000 clones; 80% to 90% were seen once. The sequencing here drew on peripheral blood, taken in a trial of Ad26.COV2.S vaccine versus placebo. Receptors originate from a person aged 18-65 years who received the Ad26.COV2.S COVID-19 vaccine or a placebo. Each CDR3 is given with its conserved first and last residue. The D gene is left open where the match is weak. Clone sizes are given selectively: once, few, many, or a class where the clone is expanded.

j_gene: TRBJ1-4; abundance: -; d_gene: TRBD1; v_gene: TRBV25-1; CDR3aa: CASSDAGTGAGREKLFF; CDR3nt: TGTGCCAGCAGTGACGCGGGGACAGGGGCTGGACGGGAAAAACTGTTTTTT
j_gene: TRBJ1-4; abundance: -; d_gene: -; v_gene: TRBV11-2; CDR3aa: CASSSLDGSVNEKLFF; CDR3nt: TGTGCCAGCAGCTCCCTAGACGGGTCGGTAAATGAAAAACTGTTTTTT
j_gene: TRBJ2-5; abundance: -; d_gene: TRBD2; v_gene: TRBV4-2; CDR3aa: CASSPNGGEETQYF; CDR3nt: TGTGCCAGCAGCCCTAACGGGGGGGAAGAGACCCAGTACTTC
j_gene: TRBJ2-2; abundance: -; d_gene: -; v_gene: TRBV11-2; CDR3aa: CASSSIWGGELFF; CDR3nt: TGTGCCAGCAGCTCCATTTGGGGCGGGGAGCTGTTTTTT
j_gene: TRBJ2-3; abundance: -; d_gene: TRBD2; v_gene: TRBV19; CDR3aa: CASRTSGAGDTQYF; CDR3nt: TGTGCCAGCCGGACTAGCGGGGCAGGAGATACGCAGTATTTT
j_gene: TRBJ2-5; abundance: -; d_gene: TRBD2; v_gene: TRBV5-1; CDR3aa: CASSLTPSGGNQETQYF; CDR3nt: TGCGCCAGCAGCTTGACCCCTAGCGGGGGGAACCAAGAGACCCAGTACTTC
j_gene: TRBJ1-1; abundance: -; d_gene: -; v_gene: TRBV18; CDR3aa: CASSLTGTTLDTEAFF; CDR3nt: TGTGCCAGCTCACTTACCGGGACCACATTAGACACTGAAGCTTTCTTT
j_gene: TRBJ2-3; abundance: -; d_gene: -; v_gene: TRBV3-1/TRBV3-2; CDR3aa: CASSPPGAGLTDTQYF; CDR3nt: TGTGCCAGCAGCCCTCCGGGGGCGGGGCTCACAGATACGCAGTATTTT
j_gene: TRBJ1-3; abundance: -; d_gene: -; v_gene: TRBV3-1/TRBV3-2; CDR3aa: CASSQGTRGNTIYF; CDR3nt: TGTGCCAGCAGCCAAGGGACGCGTGGAAACACCATATATTTT
j_gene: TRBJ2-7; abundance: -; d_gene: TRBD2; v_gene: TRBV10-1; CDR3aa: CASSEGRERDEQYF; CDR3nt: TGCGCCAGCAGTGAAGGGAGGGAGCGGGACGAGCAGTACTTC
j_gene: TRBJ1-2; abundance: once; d_gene: TRBD1; v_gene: TRBV11-2; CDR3aa: CASSSGGTGHHGYTF; CDR3nt: TGTGCCAGCAGCTCAGGGGGGACAGGGCATCATGGCTACACCTTC
j_gene: TRBJ1-1; abundance: -; d_gene: -; v_gene: TRBV5-4; CDR3aa: CASSGTGSEAFF; CDR3nt: TGTGCCAGCAGCGGAACAGGATCAGAAGCTTTCTTT
j_gene: TRBJ2-3; abundance: few; d_gene: -; v_gene: TRBV7-2; CDR3aa: CASSNSGTSTDTQYF; CDR3nt: TGTGCCAGCAGCAACTCCGGGACCTCCACAGATACGCAGTATTTT
j_gene: TRBJ1-2; abundance: -; d_gene: TRBD1; v_gene: TRBV9; CDR3aa: CASSPDRGRGYTF; CDR3nt: TGTGCCAGCAGCCCAGACAGGGGTCGCGGCTACACCTTC
j_gene: TRBJ1-1; abundance: -; d_gene: -; v_gene: TRBV5-4; CDR3aa: CASSWGVSTEAFF; CDR3nt: TGTGCCAGCAGCTGGGGAGTGAGCACTGAAGCTTTCTTT
j_gene: TRBJ1-1; abundance: -; d_gene: TRBD1; v_gene: TRBV5-1; CDR3aa: CASSYGTGEGNTEAFF; CDR3nt: TGCGCCAGCAGCTATGGGACAGGAGAAGGGAACACTGAAGCTTTCTTT
j_gene: TRBJ1-4; abundance: -; d_gene: -; v_gene: TRBV4-3; CDR3aa: CASSPQEGTVNEKLFF; CDR3nt: TGCGCCAGCAGCCCGCAGGAGGGGACCGTTAATGAAAAACTGTTTTTT
j_gene: TRBJ1-1; abundance: -; d_gene: TRBD1; v_gene: TRBV4-3; CDR3aa: CASSQPGQDTEAFF; CDR3nt: TGCGCCAGCAGCCAGCCGGGACAGGACACTGAAGCTTTCTTT